These T cell receptor beta chains were read from a single sample in a study of control samples from healthy donors and cancer patients. Method: immunoSEQ multiplex PCR; TCRdb's copy keeps in-frame clones and lacks some. The table lists around 120,000 clones, around 87% of them singletons. Sequencing was performed on PBMCs. The receptors originated from a woman aged 45-65 years with colorectal cancer. Both conserved end residues are part of each CDR3. The D gene is left open where the match is weak. Not all rows give a size; the values are once, few, many and, for expanded clones, a class.

cdr3_nt cdr3_aa j_call v_call d_call clone_size
TGTGCCAGCAGCTTAGAAGGGACTAGCGGGAGTTGGGACCAAGAGACCCAGTACTTC CASSLEGTSGSWDQETQYF TRBJ2-5 TRBV3-1/TRBV3-2 TRBD2 -
TGTGCCAGCAGCCTGACAGGGGGCAACGGGGAGCTGTTTTTT CASSLTGGNGELFF TRBJ2-2 TRBV7-2 TRBD1 -
TGTGCCAGTAGCCGGGGGCCCCCGGCGATCGGCTACACCTTC CASSRGPPAIGYTF TRBJ1-2 TRBV19 - -
TGCGCCAGCAGTGAGTCGATTGAATATGGCTACACCTTC CASSESIEYGYTF TRBJ1-2 TRBV10-2 - -
TGTGCCACCACCGAGGACATAGGCGAGACCCAGTACTTC CATTEDIGETQYF TRBJ2-5 TRBV15 - -
TGCGCCAGCAGCTCTAGAGCGGGAAGGATGTCGGGAGAGACCCAGTACTTC CASSSRAGRMSGETQYF TRBJ2-5 TRBV5-1 TRBD2 -
TGTGCCAGCAGTCCGGGGGGGTCGTATCAGCCCCAGCATTTT CASSPGGSYQPQHF TRBJ1-5 TRBV28 - once
TGTGCCAGTAGTATAGATCGGGGGAGAGGATCGAACACCGGGGAGCTGTTTTTT CASSIDRGRGSNTGELFF TRBJ2-2 TRBV19 - -
TGTGCCAGCAGTGCTGGCGCCGGACTAGCGGGTACCTACGAGCAGTACTTC CASSAGAGLAGTYEQYF TRBJ2-7 TRBV25-1 TRBD2 -
TGTGCCAGCTCACCGTCGGATGCTCGGGTAGAAGCTTTCTTT CASSPSDARVEAFF TRBJ1-1 TRBV18 - -
TGTGCCAGCAGCAAAGCCAGGGCGGCTAACTATGGCTACACCTTC CASSKARAANYGYTF TRBJ1-2 TRBV2 - once